This T cell receptor beta chain was recovered during a study of blood T cell repertoires in COVID-19 (dated by TCRdb to 2019 to 2021). About the investigation overall: The collaborator samples originated in the United States, Italy and Spain and spanned the acute and convalescent phases of COVID-19. The prospective study material was composed of cDNA or gDNA derived from T cells, B-cell-depleted T cells, or PBMCs. Deeply sampled blood TCRbeta repertoires from subjects exposed to, actively infected with, or recovered from COVID-19 were included in the dataset. The sample metadata nearly always contained a de-identified subject ID, COVID-19 status, age in years and sex. The samples were drawn from the first 160 participants of the ongoing ImmuneRACE study and from 1,254 subjects provided by 6 global collaborators. Where available, HLA class I and class II types were taken from metadata supplied by the sample provider and were not determined by assay-based typing. The repertoires were made available in a free public database intended to serve as a resource for research on the immune response to SARS-CoV-2.

In Seattle, one collaborating source enrolled patients while the infection was active and tracked those patients longitudinally over the course of disease. Collaborating institutions collected whole blood in K2EDTA tubes following their own protocols. For TCRbeta analysis, collaborator samples were shipped as frozen whole blood, as isolated PBMCs, or as DNA extracted from either sample type. The immunoSEQ Assay, a bias-controlled multiplex PCR, was used to amplify TCRbeta CDR3 regions from genomic DNA. Concerning the study's data processing: Nucleated cell counts per sample were estimated from amplification of reference gene primers within the assay. To quantify the absolute abundance of each unique TCRbeta CDR3 rearrangement, sequence reads were collapsed and filtered. For each sample, productive Simpson clonality was calculated as the square root of Simpson's diversity index across productive rearrangements. Imported from immuneACCESS, the table was reduced by TCRdb to in-frame sequences with V and J called. These copies leave out some clones; in studies compared against another copy, an unresolved V gene accounts for under half, and the cause of the remainder is not known. V and J calls and clone size are those listed in that table; D and trimming were worked out from the DNA. The sample profile shows 300,000 to 350,000 clones; around nine tenths of them were found once. About 7% of the sample rests with the top ten.

The germline V gene supplies CDR1 MGHRA and CDR2 YSYEKL. Relative to germline, V is missing 1 base and J is missing 3 bases, with 9 bases of the junction outside any gene match. The CDR3 goes from the cysteine to the phenylalanine over 17 residues. CDR3 DNA is the only sequence kept; it has 51 bases, read in frame from the first base. Broad study findings and their caveats: Clinical and demographic metadata were provided uncurated, with the amount varying by source and participant.

Concerning this clone itself: Its antigen remains unidentified. It has no much larger one-base neighbor in the sample; base qualities were not kept. Other nucleotide sequences from this sample produce the same CDR3.

Here the chain combines TRBV4-1 and TRBJ2-1, and 7 bases in between align with TRBD1. The specimen sequenced was peripheral blood. The TCR sequence derives from a young woman with COVID-19, enrolled during active disease. The sequenced DNA is TGCGCCAGCAGCCAAGCTCTAGCCCCAGGGGGCTACAATGAGCAGTTCTTC. This translates into CASSQALAPGGYNEQFF.